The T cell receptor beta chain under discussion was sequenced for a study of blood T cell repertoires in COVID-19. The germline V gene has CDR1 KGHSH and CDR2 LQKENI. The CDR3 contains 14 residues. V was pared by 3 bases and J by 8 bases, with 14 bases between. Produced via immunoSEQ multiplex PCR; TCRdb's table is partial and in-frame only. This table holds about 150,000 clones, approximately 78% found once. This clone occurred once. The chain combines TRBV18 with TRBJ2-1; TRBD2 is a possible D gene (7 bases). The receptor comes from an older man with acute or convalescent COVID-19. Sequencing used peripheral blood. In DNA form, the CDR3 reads TGTGCCAGCTCACCCATGGGGGGGGGCGATGAGCAGTTCTTC. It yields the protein CASSPMGGGDEQFF.